This T cell receptor beta chain was observed in a study of cytomegalovirus exposure and HLA in healthy donors. Regarding the study as a whole: For most TCR beta V segments, an earlier analysis put the productive rate at about 90% or about 30% of the time. The availability of immune exposure information extended only to CMV serostatus.

Remarks on this clone: As yet, its antigen is unknown.

Researchers ran the PCR with 60 Vbeta and 13 Jbeta primers. The data were produced by immunoSEQ multiplex PCR, yet TCRdb's version contains in-frame clones alone and is incomplete. Among fewer than 350,000 clones listed, around nine tenths were seen once. CDR1 is SNHLY and CDR2 is FYNNEI in the germline V gene. The CDR3 consists of 15 residues. Trimming pared 4 bases from V and 1 base from J, leaving 13 bases between. Sequencing input: PBMCs. The TCR was taken from a woman aged 18-29 years in good health and CMV-seronegative. This chain uses TRBV2 with TRBJ1-1, with D tentatively TRBD1 (6 bases). The CDR3 DNA is TGTGCCAGCAGTGCAAAGGGACACTCGAACACTGAAGCTTTCTTT. It specifies CASSAKGHSNTEAFF.